This T cell receptor beta chain was captured in a study of type 1 and type 2 diabetes patients. Study information: Sequencing for the whole study yielded about 20 million paired-end reads.

Genomic DNA was the PCR template. Amplification of the beta chain CDR3 used 30 forward and 13 reverse multiplex primers. TCRdb processed the multiplex PCR reads anew with MiXCR; each CDR3 protein has one entry. The table includes about 290,000 distinct CDR3 sequences, roughly 50% detected once. Germline V gene sequence: CDR1 SGHRS, CDR2 YFSETQ. Losses at the gene ends were 5 bases for V and 5 bases for J; bases not matched to a gene: 6. This CDR3 region has 14 residues. Specimen: peripheral blood mononuclear cells (PBMCs). The origin of this receptor is a man between 18 and 35 years old with type 2 diabetes. The J gene is TRBJ2-3, the V gene TRBV5-1; 9 bases align to TRBD2. The CDR3 bases are TGCGCCAGCAGGAGTAGCGGGAGACGAGATACGCAGTATTTT. Translating gives CASRSSGRRDTQYF. Using reference TRBV5-1 and TRBJ2-3 for the parts outside the CDR3, the full variable domain is KAGVTQTPRYLIKTRGQQVTLSCSPISGHRSVSWYQQTPGQGLQFLFEYFSETQRNKGNFPGRFSGRQFSNSRSEMNVSTLELGDSALYLCASRSSGRRDTQYFGPGTRLTVL.